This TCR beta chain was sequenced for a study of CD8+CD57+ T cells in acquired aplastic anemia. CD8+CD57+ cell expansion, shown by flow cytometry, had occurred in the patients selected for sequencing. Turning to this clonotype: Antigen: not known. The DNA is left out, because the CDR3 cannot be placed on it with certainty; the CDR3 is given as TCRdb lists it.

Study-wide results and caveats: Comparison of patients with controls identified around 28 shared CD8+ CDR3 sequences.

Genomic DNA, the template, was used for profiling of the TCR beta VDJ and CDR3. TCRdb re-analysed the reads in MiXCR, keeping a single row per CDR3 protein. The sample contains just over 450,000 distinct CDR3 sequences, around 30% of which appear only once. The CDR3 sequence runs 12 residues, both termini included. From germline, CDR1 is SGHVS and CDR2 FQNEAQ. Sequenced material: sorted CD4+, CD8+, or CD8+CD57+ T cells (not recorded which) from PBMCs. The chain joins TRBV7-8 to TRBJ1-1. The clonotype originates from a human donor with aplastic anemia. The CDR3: CASSFGGGSVFF.